This T cell receptor (beta chain) was profiled in a study of CD8+CD57+ T cells in acquired aplastic anemia. This clonotype was counted ten times or more. The use of genomic DNA as template underpinned the TCR beta VDJ and CDR3 profiling. TCRdb re-derived calls from the reads in MiXCR, one entry per CDR3 protein. The table has more than 150,000 distinct CDR3 sequences, less than 50% seen once. By flow cytometry, patients selected for sequencing had shown an expansion of CD8+CD57+ cells. This clonotype originated in a human donor with aplastic anemia. The sample comprised sorted CD4+, CD8+, or CD8+CD57+ T cells (not recorded which) from PBMCs.

CDR3 region: CASSYQPGVGYTF. CDR3 nucleotides: TGTGCCAGCAGTTACCAACCAGGGGTTGGCTACACCTTC. V and J are TRBV6-2 or TRBV6-3 and TRBJ1-2; tentative D call: TRBD1 (6 bases). Deletions cut 2 bases from V and 7 bases from J, with 11 bases between. CDR3 length: 13 amino acids. Germline CDR1 is MNHEY and CDR2 is SVGEGT.